This T cell receptor (beta chain) derives from a study of OX40 agonist ivuxolimab in advanced cancers. Study-level information: The diagnoses of dose-escalation patients were hepatocellular carcinoma, melanoma, renal cell or head and neck cancer. Eligibility admitted prior anti-PD-1, anti-PD-L1 or anti-CTLA-4 therapy; 40% had some. Study-level findings and limits: The study did not work out the antigen specificity of the expanded peripheral T cells.

This CDR3 is 15 amino acids long. Trimming left V 5 bases short and J 6 bases short, with 19 bases between. Germline values: CDR1 SGHTA, CDR2 FQGNSA. Sequencing was performed with immunoSEQ multiplex PCR; in TCRdb, only in-frame clones are kept and a portion is missing. The data contain tens of thousands of clones, nearly 90% of them singletons. With respect to this clone: Its antigen is not known.

This clonotype originated in an adult with an advanced solid tumor such as melanoma, head and neck, liver or kidney cancer. The gene calls are TRBV7-2 and TRBJ1-2; D is possibly TRBD1 (6 bases). The sequences come from CD4+ or CD8+ T cells sorted from blood, collected in a trial of the OX40 agonist ivuxolimab. CDR3 DNA: TGTGCCAGCAGCCCTAGGGGGGAATTTAGGGATGGCTACACCTTC. Amino acids: CASSPRGEFRDGYTF.